The entry below describes one TCR beta chain. The data were taken from a study of cytomegalovirus exposure and HLA in healthy donors. The V gene's germline CDR1 is MNHEY and CDR2 SVGAGI. V gave up 2 bases and J gave up 7 bases, with 12 bases separating them. This CDR3 spans 13 amino acids. At the time of sampling, donors were nominally healthy, though unrecorded immune exposures were likely. 13 Jbeta primers and 60 Vbeta primers were used for the PCR. Using immunoSEQ multiplex PCR, the repertoire was profiled, and TCRdb retains in-frame clones only, with some absent. The sample lists 140,000 or so clones, approximately 81% occurring once.

J is TRBJ2-7 and V is TRBV6-5; D might be TRBD1 (5 bases). Material for sequencing was PBMCs. This clonotype originated in a boy aged 2 to 10 in good health and CMV-seronegative. CDR3 DNA sequence: TGTGCCAGCAGTTACAGGGGCGCCGGGGAGCAGTACTTC. It codes for CASSYRGAGEQYF.